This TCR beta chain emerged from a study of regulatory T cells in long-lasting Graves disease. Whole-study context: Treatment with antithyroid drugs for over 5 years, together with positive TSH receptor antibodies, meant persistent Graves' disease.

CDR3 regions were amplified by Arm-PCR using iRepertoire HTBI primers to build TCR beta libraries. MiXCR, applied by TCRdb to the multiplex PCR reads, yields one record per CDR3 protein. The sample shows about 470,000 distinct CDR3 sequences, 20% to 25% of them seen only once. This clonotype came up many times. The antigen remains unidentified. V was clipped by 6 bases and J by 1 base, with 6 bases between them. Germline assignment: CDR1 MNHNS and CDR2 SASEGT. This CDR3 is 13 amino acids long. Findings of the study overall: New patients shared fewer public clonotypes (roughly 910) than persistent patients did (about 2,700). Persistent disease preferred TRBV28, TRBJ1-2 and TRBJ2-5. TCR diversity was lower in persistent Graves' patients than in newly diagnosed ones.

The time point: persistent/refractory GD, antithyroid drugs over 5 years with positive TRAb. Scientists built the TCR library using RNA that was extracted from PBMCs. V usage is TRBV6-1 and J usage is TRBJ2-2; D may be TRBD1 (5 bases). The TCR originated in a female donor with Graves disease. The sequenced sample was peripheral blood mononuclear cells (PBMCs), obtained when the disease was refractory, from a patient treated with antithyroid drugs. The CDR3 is CASSGQNTGELFF. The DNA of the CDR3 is TGTGCCAGCAGCGGACAGAACACCGGGGAGCTGTTTTTT.